The 2 T cell receptor beta chains below come from one sample, sequenced in a study of cytomegalovirus exposure and HLA in healthy donors. Both 60 Vbeta primers and 13 Jbeta primers went into the PCR. Sequencing was performed with immunoSEQ multiplex PCR; in TCRdb, only in-frame clones are kept and a portion is missing. Of more than 150,000 clones in the sample, around 82% are singletons; the top ten hold 6.6%. Sequencing was performed on PBMCs. These receptors came from a woman aged 50 to 65 in good health and CMV-seropositive.

This sequence joins TRBV4-3 and TRBJ2-2, with a tentative D call TRBD1 (5 bases). The germline V and J ends were trimmed by 1 base and 5 bases, with 5 bases remaining between them. This CDR3 is built from 13 residues. Germline lookup yields CDR1 LGHNA and CDR2 YSLEER. CDR3 DNA: TGCGCCAGCAGCCAAGGACAGACCGGGGAGCTGTTTTTT. It encodes CASSQGQTGELFF.

This chain joins TRBV7-9 and TRBJ2-5; D remains unclear. The germline V and J ends were trimmed by 1 base and 5 bases, with 11 bases remaining between them. CDR1 and CDR2 from the germline V gene are SEHNR and FQNEAQ (reference sequence). CDR3 size: 14 residues. The CDR3 loop reads CASSLDWSEETQYF. CDR3 DNA sequence: TGTGCCAGCAGCTTAGACTGGTCCGAGGAGACCCAGTACTTC. The full variable domain, in which reference TRBV7-9 and TRBJ2-5 provide the parts outside the CDR3, is DTGVSQNPRHKITKRGQNVTFRCDPISEHNRLYWYRQTLGQGPEFLTYFQNEAQLEKSRLLSDRFSAERPKGSFSTLEIQRTEQGDSAMYLCASSLDWSEETQYFGPGTRLLVL.